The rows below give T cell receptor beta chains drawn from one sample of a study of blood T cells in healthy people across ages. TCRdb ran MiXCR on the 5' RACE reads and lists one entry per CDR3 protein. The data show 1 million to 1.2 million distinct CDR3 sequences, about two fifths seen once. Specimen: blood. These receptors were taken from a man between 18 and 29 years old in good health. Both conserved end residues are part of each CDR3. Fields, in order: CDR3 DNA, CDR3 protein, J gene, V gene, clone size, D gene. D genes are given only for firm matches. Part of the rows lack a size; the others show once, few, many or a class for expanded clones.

TGTGCCAGCAGCCAAGTAACTAGCGGGGGGGCAGGGGAGCAGTTCTTC CASSQVTSGGAGEQFF TRBJ2-1 TRBV4-2 few TRBD2
TGTGCCAGCAGTGAAAGGGATACGCAGTATTTT CASSERDTQYF TRBJ2-3 TRBV2 few -
TGCGCCAGCAGCCAAGTACAGGGATCGACCCTAGGGAGCTATGGCTACACCTTC CASSQVQGSTLGSYGYTF TRBJ1-2 TRBV4-1 - -
TGTGCCAGCAGCTTATTTGGTCGAGGCGGCGGAGATACGCAGTATTTT CASSLFGRGGGDTQYF TRBJ2-3 TRBV7-9 - -
TGTGCCAGCAGTTCCCCCCCCTTGTGGAACACTGAAGCTTTCTTT CASSSPPLWNTEAFF TRBJ1-1 TRBV28 - -
TGTGCCAGCAGCTTAGCTGACGGGGGAGAGAAAGCTTTCTTT CASSLADGGEKAFF TRBJ1-1 TRBV7-2 - -
TGCAGTGCGATGGGACTAGCGGGGGCATCCTACAATGAGCAGTTCTTC CSAMGLAGASYNEQFF TRBJ2-1 TRBV20-1 - TRBD2
TGTGCCAGCACCCGACCAGGGGCTAACTATGGCTACACCTTC CASTRPGANYGYTF TRBJ1-2 TRBV6-5 - -
TGTGCCATCAGTGCTCGGGCAGACTATGGCTACACCTTC CAISARADYGYTF TRBJ1-2 TRBV10-3 few -
TGTGCCAGCAGCGTGGCCGACTTAAATGAGCAGTTCTTC CASSVADLNEQFF TRBJ2-1 TRBV7-2 - -
TGTGCCAGCAGTCGCCGGGACAGGGGTCTAGATGAGCAGTTCTTC CASSRRDRGLDEQFF TRBJ2-1 TRBV6-2/TRBV6-3 few TRBD1
TGTGCCAGCAGCGTAGACCCTCAGTATGGCTACACCTTC CASSVDPQYGYTF TRBJ1-2 TRBV9 few -
TGCAGTGCTAATCTAGCTCCGGGGAGCTCCTACAATGAGCAGTTCTTC CSANLAPGSSYNEQFF TRBJ2-1 TRBV20-1 few -
TGTGCCAGCAGCCAAGAGGAATGGAAAAACATTCAGTACTTC CASSQEEWKNIQYF TRBJ2-4 TRBV14 - -
TGTGCCAGCAGTTTAACGGGGCAAGAGACCCAGTTCTTC CASSLTGQETQFF TRBJ2-1 TRBV12-3/TRBV12-4 - -